A single sample gave rise to the 30 T cell receptor beta chains below, sequenced in a study of CD8+ T cells in alopecia areata. The sample's treatment: oral pan-JAK inhibitor, 5-10 mg twice daily. The sequencing template was cDNA reverse transcribed from extracted RNA. Sequencing was performed with immunoSEQ multiplex PCR; in TCRdb, only in-frame clones are kept and a portion is missing. Here the sample spans 150,000 to 200,000 clones, approximately 52% being singletons. This specimen was CD4+ T cells sorted from blood, taken at approximately week 61, from a patient treated with tofacitinib. Receptor source: a human donor with alopecia areata.

This rearrangement joins TRBV30 to TRBJ2-7; 7 bases agree with TRBD2. The V gene end was trimmed by 3 bases and the J gene end by 2 bases; junction bases not matched to a gene: 16. CDR1 and CDR2 from the germline V gene are GTSNPN and SVGIG (reference sequence). The CDR3 length is 17 residues. The CDR3 DNA sequence: TGTGCCTGGAGCCGGGCGGGGCTTTCTAGCGGACCCTACGAGCAGTACTTC. It translates to CAWSRAGLSSGPYEQYF.

This clone was seen a few times. The chain combines TRBV19 with TRBJ1-5; D may be TRBD1 (5 bases). V was pared by 4 bases and J by 4 bases, with 8 bases between. Germline assignment: CDR1 LNHDA and CDR2 SQIVND (reference sequence). The CDR3 runs 13 residues. The CDR3 DNA sequence: TGTGCCAGTAGTACCGAGGGGAATCAGCCCCAGCATTTT. Its protein is CASSTEGNQPQHF.

This clone was counted a single time. This chain links TRBV27 with TRBJ1-1; D is unclear. Germline CDR1 is MNHEY and CDR2 is SMNVEV (reference sequence). The CDR3 is 13 residues long. Trimming cost V 8 bases and J 0 bases, with 10 bases left between them. CDR3 bases: TGTGCCAGCGGTGGCAGGTTGAACACTGAAGCTTTCTTT. This gives the protein CASGGRLNTEAFF.

The chain employs TRBV4-2 and TRBJ1-2, with D unclear. In germline, CDR1 is LGHNA, CDR2 YNFKEQ. Trimming removed 1 base from V and 2 bases from J, with 11 bases in between. The CDR3 runs 15 residues. CDR3 region: CASSQVGAANYGYTF. CDR3 DNA sequence: TGTGCCAGCAGCCAAGTTGGTGCAGCCAACTATGGCTACACCTTC.

This clone was recorded a few times. The chain uses TRBV4-2 and TRBJ2-2; D call uncertain. Looked up from germline, CDR1 is LGHNA and CDR2 is YNFKEQ. CDR3 length: 15 residues. V dropped 4 bases and J dropped 5 bases, with 14 bases sitting between them. The CDR3 loop reads CASSRDVSGTGELFF. In nucleotides, the CDR3 is TGTGCCAGCAGCCGGGATGTGTCTGGGACCGGGGAGCTGTTTTTT.

The CDR3 coding sequence is TGCAGCGCTCTGGGACAGGCCTCCTACGAGCAGTACTTC. It encodes CSALGQASYEQYF. J is TRBJ2-7 and V is TRBV29-1; 8 nucleotides align to TRBD1. From germline, CDR1 is SQVTM and CDR2 ANQGSEA. V was clipped by 7 bases and J by 0 bases; unmatched bases: 5. The CDR3 totals 13 residues.

V usage is TRBV29-1 and J usage is TRBJ1-4, with unresolved D. V was shortened by 7 bases and J by 5 bases, with 17 bases between the two germline ends. From germline, CDR1 is SQVTM and CDR2 ANQGSEA. The CDR3 is 14 amino acids. CDR3 nucleotides: TGCAGCGCGAGCTTTGGGTTAAAGAATGAAAAACTGTTTTTT. It is translated as CSASFGLKNEKLFF.

This chain connects TRBV29-1 to TRBJ1-1; D not resolved. The CDR3 totals 13 residues. V shed 4 bases and J shed 1 base, with 10 bases lying between them. The germline gives CDR1 SQVTM, CDR2 ANQGSEA. CDR3 protein: CSVVVRENTEAFF. The CDR3 bases are TGCAGCGTTGTAGTTCGGGAGAACACTGAAGCTTTCTTT.

The V call is TRBV5-1, the J call TRBJ1-4, with D hard to call. V was cut by 0 bases and J by 0 bases, with 9 bases left in between. Germline V gene sequence: CDR1 SGHRS, CDR2 YFSETQ. The CDR3 has 16 amino acids. CDR3 amino acids: CASSLDTLATNEKLFF. CDR3 DNA sequence: TGCGCCAGCAGCTTGGACACTTTGGCAACTAATGAAAAACTGTTTTTT.

The V gene is TRBV4-1, the J gene TRBJ2-7; D may be TRBD2 (5 bases). The V gene's germline CDR1 is MGHRA and CDR2 YSYEKL. Trimming shortened V by 1 base and J by 0 bases, and 13 bases separated the two germline ends. The CDR3 loop spans 16 amino acids. CDR3 coding DNA: TGCGCCAGCAGCCAAGGTTCCCGGGGAAGCTCCTACGAGCAGTACTTC. Protein sequence: CASSQGSRGSSYEQYF.

The V call is TRBV28, the J call TRBJ1-4; 8 bases agree with TRBD1. From germline, CDR1 is MDHEN and CDR2 SYDVKM. Trimming took 5 bases from V and 7 from J; bases not matched to a gene: 9. The CDR3 totals 15 residues. The CDR3 coding sequence is TGTGCCAGCAGTGCCCCCGGGACAGGCCGTGAAAAACTGTTTTTT. Protein: CASSAPGTGREKLFF.

This chain links TRBV7-9 with TRBJ1-1; D call uncertain. The germline V and J ends were trimmed by 5 bases and 1 base, with 17 bases remaining between them. CDR1 is SEHNR and CDR2 is FQNEAQ in the germline V gene (reference sequence). This CDR3 region has 16 residues. The CDR3 nucleotides are TGTGCCAGCAGCCCTTGGGATGGAAGAGGGAACACTGAAGCTTTCTTT. It yields the protein CASSPWDGRGNTEAFF.

Turning to this clone: The junction departs from the called germline gene at one end, perhaps through a read error. This chain uses TRBV29-1 with TRBJ1-4; a weak D match, TRBD1 (5 bases). CDR1 and CDR2 (germline): SQVTM, ANQGSEA. The CDR3 has 13 amino acids. CDR3 sequence: CSAEGRVGEKLFF. CDR3 DNA: TGCAGCGCTGAAGGCAGGGTCGGTGAAAAACTGTTTTTT. The entire variable domain, with the rest obtained from reference TRBV29-1 and TRBJ1-4, is as follows: SAVISQKPSRDICQRGTSLTIQCQVDSQVTMMFWYRQQPGQSLTLIATANQGSEATYESGFVIDKFPISRPNLTFSTLTVSNMSPEDSSIYLCSAEGRVGEKLFFGSGTQLSVL.

There are a few counts of this clone. The genes are TRBV29-1 and TRBJ1-1; D is unclear. The germline gives CDR1 SQVTM, CDR2 ANQGSEA. This CDR3 is 11 amino acids long. V lost 4 bases to trimming and J lost 4 bases, with 7 bases between them. The CDR3 DNA is TGCAGCGTTGGTGGGTCCACTGAAGCTTTCTTT. Residues: CSVGGSTEAFF. Full variable domain (remainder filled in from reference TRBV29-1 and TRBJ1-1): SAVISQKPSRDICQRGTSLTIQCQVDSQVTMMFWYRQQPGQSLTLIATANQGSEATYESGFVIDKFPISRPNLTFSTLTVSNMSPEDSSIYLCSVGGSTEAFFGQGTRLTVV.

The CDR3 nucleotides are TGTGCCAGCAGCTTAGAATCCCATTGGACAGGGGGAACCGGGGAGCTGTTTTTT. Its protein is CASSLESHWTGGTGELFF. V is TRBV13 and J is TRBJ2-2; 10 nucleotides align to TRBD1. Trimming took 1 base from V and 5 from J; bases not matched to a gene: 10. This CDR3 has 18 amino acids. CDR1 is PRHDT, CDR2 FYEKMQ, per germline (reference sequence).

Of note for this clone: Other DNA sequences in the sample encode the same CDR3. The chain has TRBV9 and TRBJ1-2, with TRBD1 matching 8 bases. Germline V gene sequence: CDR1 SGDLS, CDR2 YYNGEE. The CDR3 is 13 residues long. Trimming at V came to 0 bases and at J to 8 bases, leaving 3 bases not matched to a gene. The CDR3 reads CASSVGGQVGYTF. The CDR3 DNA follows: TGTGCCAGCAGCGTAGGGGGACAGGTCGGCTACACCTTC.

The chain employs TRBV29-1 and TRBJ2-3; D is uncertain. CDR3 length: 13 residues. Germline assignment: CDR1 SQVTM and CDR2 ANQGSEA. V was shortened by 3 bases and J by 5 bases, with 12 bases between the two germline ends. Here the CDR3 reads CSVDGALKDTQYF. The CDR3 nucleotides read TGCAGCGTTGATGGTGCCCTAAAAGATACGCAGTATTTT.

The V call is TRBV30, the J call TRBJ1-5; 9 bases line up with TRBD1. The CDR3 consists of 13 residues. Per germline, CDR1 GTSNPN and CDR2 SVGIG (reference sequence). J was trimmed by 7 bases and V by 2 bases; bases with no gene match: 3. The chain's CDR3 is CAWSLTGGQPQHF. The CDR3 DNA sequence: TGTGCCTGGAGTCTAACAGGGGGCCAGCCCCAGCATTTT.

V usage is TRBV9 and J usage is TRBJ2-7, with a possible D match to TRBD1 (5 bases). The CDR3 sequence is 13 residues long. Trimming cost V 0 bases and J 6 bases, with 10 bases left between them. CDR1 and CDR2 (germline): SGDLS, YYNGEE. CDR3 bases: TGTGCCAGCAGCGTAGCGGTGGGGCTCGAGCAGTACTTC. Its protein is CASSVAVGLEQYF.

J is TRBJ2-7 and V is TRBV5-1, with D maybe TRBD1 (6 bases). CDR3 length equals 14 residues. The V gene's germline CDR1 is SGHRS and CDR2 YFSETQ. Trimming took off 6 bases at V and 6 bases at J, with 19 bases between the two ends. DNA of the CDR3: TGCGCCAGCAACCCCCCAGGTAGGGGGACCGAGCAGTACTTC. Its protein product is CASNPPGRGTEQYF.

The gene calls are TRBV19 and TRBJ1-6, with D hard to call. Germline-derived CDR1 and CDR2 are LNHDA and SQIVND (reference sequence). The V end lost 5 bases, the J end lost 7 bases, and 6 bases lay between the germline ends. This CDR3 has 12 amino acids. CDR3 protein: CASSAINSPLHF. CDR3 coding DNA: TGTGCCAGTAGTGCCATCAATTCACCCCTCCACTTT.

This chain links TRBV29-1 with TRBJ2-5; 7 bases map to TRBD2. This CDR3 is built from 11 residues. J gave up 5 bases and V 6 bases, and 3 bases lay outside the gene matches. Germline CDR1 reads SQVTM; CDR2 reads ANQGSEA. The CDR3 coding sequence is TGCAGCGTCATCGGGAGGGAGACCCAGTACTTC. Its protein is CSVIGRETQYF.

J is TRBJ2-7 and V is TRBV19; 9 bases are shared with TRBD1. CDR1 is LNHDA and CDR2 is SQIVND in the germline V gene (reference sequence). V was pared by 4 bases and J by 5 bases, with 9 bases of the junction left unmatched. The CDR3 extends over 15 amino acids. The CDR3 spells CASSRYGTGPDEQYF. In DNA form, the CDR3 reads TGTGCCAGTAGTAGATACGGGACAGGGCCCGACGAGCAGTACTTC. Using reference TRBV19 and TRBJ2-7 for the parts outside the CDR3, the full variable domain is DGGITQSPKYLFRKEGQNVTLSCEQNLNHDAMYWYRQDPGQGLRLIYYSQIVNDFQKGDIAEGYSVSREKKESFPLTVTSAQKNPTAFYLCASSRYGTGPDEQYFGPGTRLTVT.

This clone was counted a single time. The chain links TRBV4-1 to TRBJ1-6, with D maybe TRBD1 (5 bases). With 4 bases removed from V and 10 bases from J, the gap between germline ends came to 14 bases. Germline CDR1 reads MGHRA; CDR2 reads YSYEKL. CDR3 size: 14 residues. The CDR3 sequence: CASSLVGRDSPLHF. CDR3 bases: TGCGCCAGCAGCCTTGTTGGTAGGGACTCACCCCTCCACTTT.

The chain uses TRBV14 and TRBJ1-2; no reliable D call. Per germline, CDR1 SGHDN and CDR2 FVKESK. The CDR3 has 13 residues. Trimming cost V 1 base and J 2 bases, with 5 bases left between them. The CDR3, as DNA: TGTGCCAGCAGCCAAGGCGGAAACTATGGCTACACCTTC. It codes for CASSQGGNYGYTF. The full variable domain, its missing parts supplied by reference TRBV14 and TRBJ1-2, is EAGVTQFPSHSVIEKGQTVTLRCDPISGHDNLYWYRRVMGKEIKFLLHFVKESKQDESGMPNNRFLAERTGGTYSTLKVQPAELEDSGVYFCASSQGGNYGYTFGSGTRLTVV.

This chain uses TRBV9 with TRBJ1-2; D is ambiguous. The CDR3 consists of 16 residues. V dropped 5 bases and J dropped 1 base, with 18 bases sitting between them. Germline V gene lookup returns CDR1 SGDLS and CDR2 YYNGEE. CDR3 DNA sequence: TGTGCCAGCAGGACCACGGGATTGGGCTTTAACTATGGCTACACCTTC. This encodes CASRTTGLGFNYGYTF.

The chain joins TRBV30 to TRBJ1-2; 9 nucleotides agree with TRBD1. CDR3 length equals 13 residues. Losses at the gene ends were 5 bases for V and 4 bases for J; bases not matched to a gene: 5. Germline V lookup: CDR1 GTSNPN, CDR2 SVGIG (reference sequence). The CDR3 is CAWDTGGGYGYTF. CDR3 in DNA: TGTGCCTGGGACACAGGGGGCGGCTATGGCTACACCTTC.

The rearrangement uses TRBV25-1 and TRBJ2-7; 10 bases fit TRBD1. J was trimmed by 7 bases and V by 7 bases; bases with no gene match: 7. The CDR3 is 13 amino acids. CDR1 MGHDK and CDR2 SYGVNS come from the germline V gene. This CDR3 reads CASKRQGAVEQYF. The CDR3, as DNA: TGTGCCAGCAAGAGACAGGGGGCGGTTGAGCAGTACTTC.

The chain is built from TRBV6-6 and TRBJ2-7; 9 nucleotides line up with TRBD1. This CDR3 comprises 14 residues. The germline V gene has CDR1 MNHNY and CDR2 SVGAGI (reference sequence). J was trimmed by 5 bases and V by 0 bases; bases with no gene match: 2. The CDR3 DNA sequence: TGTGCCAGCAGTTACTCGCGGGACAGGGACGAGCAGTACTTC. Residues: CASSYSRDRDEQYF.

The chain employs TRBV6-5 and TRBJ2-5; 9 bases line up with TRBD1. The CDR3 is 15 amino acids. Trimming at V came to 6 bases and at J to 5 bases, leaving 10 bases not matched to a gene. Germline V gives CDR1 MNHEY, CDR2 SVGAGI. The CDR3 protein is CASRWGQGLGETQYF. In DNA form, the CDR3 reads TGTGCCAGCAGATGGGGACAGGGTCTTGGGGAGACCCAGTACTTC.